These 11 T cell receptor beta chains originate from one sample sequenced in a study of shared clonotypes between healthy human individuals. Repertoires were generated with immunoSEQ multiplex PCR, while TCRdb's copy carries only in-frame clones and drops some. The table includes 500,000 or so clones, more than 95% detected once. The sample was naive CD4+ T cells sorted from blood. Sample subset: CD45RA+ positively selected. These receptor sequences come from a woman aged 25-40 years in good health.

The chain links TRBV7-9 to TRBJ1-1, with 8 bases fitting TRBD1. This CDR3 has 15 amino acids. The J segment lost 4 bases and the V segment lost 3 bases, leaving 7 bases of the junction unmatched. Germline V gene sequence: CDR1 SEHNR, CDR2 FQNEAQ (reference sequence). The CDR3 nucleotides read TGTGCCAGCAGCTTCCCGACAGGGGCGGCCACTGAAGCTTTCTTT. This translates into CASSFPTGAATEAFF.

The CDR3 bases are TGTGCCACCAGCAGGGACATCCCAAACATTCAGTACTTC. Translation gives CATSRDIPNIQYF. V usage is TRBV15 and J usage is TRBJ2-4; D is possibly TRBD1 (5 bases). The CDR3 length is 13 residues. V was cut by 3 bases and J by 6 bases, with 9 bases left in between. CDR1 and CDR2 from the germline V gene are LNHNV and YYDKDF (reference sequence). Combining the CDR3 with reference TRBV15 and TRBJ2-4 gives the whole variable domain DAMVIQNPRYQVTQFGKPVTLSCSQTLNHNVMYWYQQKSSQAPKLLFHYYDKDFNNEADTPDNFQSRRPNTSFCFLDIRSPGLGDTAMYLCATSRDIPNIQYFGAGTRLSVL.

V usage is TRBV7-2 and J usage is TRBJ2-7; 8 bases fit TRBD1. The CDR3 loop spans 15 amino acids. Per the germline V gene, CDR1 is SGHTA and CDR2 is FQGNSA. Trimming cost V 5 bases and J 1 base; bases outside gene matches: 7. CDR3 residues: CASSEGQVPSYEQYF. In DNA form, the CDR3 reads TGTGCCAGCAGCGAGGGACAGGTCCCGTCCTACGAGCAGTACTTC.

Regarding this clone: The sample contains more than one DNA sequence encoding this CDR3. The chain has TRBV5-1 and TRBJ2-5; 7 bases are a match to TRBD1. Germline CDR1 SGHRS, CDR2 YFSETQ. The length of the CDR3 is 13 residues. The J segment lost 2 bases and the V segment lost 4 bases, leaving 2 bases of the junction unmatched. CDR3 protein: CASSKGQQETQYF. CDR3 coding DNA: TGCGCCAGCAGCAAGGGACAGCAAGAGACCCAGTACTTC.

In regard to this clone: This CDR3 is also generated by other DNA sequences in the sample. The chain couples TRBV28 to TRBJ1-4, with TRBD1 as a possible D gene (6 bases). Per the germline V gene, CDR1 is MDHEN and CDR2 is SYDVKM. Trimming took off 2 bases at V and 8 bases at J, with 12 bases between the two ends. The CDR3 has 14 amino acids. In nucleotides, the CDR3 is TGTGCCAGCAGTTTAACAGGGTTAAGGGAAAAACTGTTTTTT. Its translation: CASSLTGLREKLFF.

DNA of the CDR3: TGTGCCAGCAGCGCCGACTTCACGCAGTATTTT. As protein: CASSADFTQYF. The gene calls are TRBV9 and TRBJ2-3; D not resolved. CDR1 and CDR2 from the germline V gene are SGDLS and YYNGEE. The CDR3 totals 11 residues. Deletions cut 3 bases from V and 9 bases from J, with 8 bases between. Combining the CDR3 with reference TRBV9 and TRBJ2-3 gives the whole variable domain DSGVTQTPKHLITATGQRVTLRCSPRSGDLSVYWYQQSLDQGLQFLIQYYNGEERAKGNILERFSAQQFPDLHSELNLSSLELGDSALYFCASSADFTQYFGPGTRLTVL.

This chain connects TRBV5-6 to TRBJ1-5, with D tentatively TRBD1 (5 bases). This CDR3 is built from 14 residues. Between the trimmed V and J ends, which lost 4 bases and 6 bases, there was a span of 14 bases. Germline CDR1 and CDR2: SGHDT and YYEEEE. The CDR3 spells CASSQGRTVQPQHF. The CDR3 region has the DNA TGTGCCAGCAGCCAGGGACGTACGGTTCAGCCCCAGCATTTT. The complete variable domain, with remaining parts taken from reference TRBV5-6 and TRBJ1-5, reads DAGVTQSPTHLIKTRGQQVTLRCSPKSGHDTVSWYQQALGQGPQFIFQYYEEEERQRGNFPDRFSGHQFPNYSSELNVNALLLGDSALYLCASSQGRTVQPQHFGDGTRLSIL.

The V gene is TRBV4-1, the J gene TRBJ1-4, with 8 nucleotides matching TRBD1. Germline V gives CDR1 MGHRA, CDR2 YSYEKL. The CDR3 totals 17 residues. With V trimmed by 0 bases and J by 5 bases, 8 bases remained unmatched. CDR3: CASSQDPLTGANEKLFF. DNA of the CDR3: TGCGCCAGCAGCCAAGATCCGCTGACAGGGGCCAATGAAAAACTGTTTTTT.

The chain has TRBV19 and TRBJ1-1; TRBD1 matches at 7 bases. The V gene's germline CDR1 is LNHDA and CDR2 SQIVND (reference sequence). Germline trimming cut 6 bases from V and 4 bases from J; bases unmatched to any gene: 8. This CDR3 region has 14 residues. CDR3 in DNA: TGTGCCAGTAGGAATGACAGGGTATTCACTGAAGCTTTCTTT. Its protein is CASRNDRVFTEAFF.

The chain combines TRBV6-5 with TRBJ1-4, with TRBD1 matching 8 bases. CDR1 is MNHEY and CDR2 is SVGAGI in the germline V gene. CDR3 length: 15 amino acids. Trimming cost V 5 bases and J 3 bases; bases outside gene matches: 5. CDR3 region: CASSRNRGANEKLFF. CDR3 in DNA: TGTGCCAGCAGTCGAAACAGGGGGGCTAATGAAAAACTGTTTTTT.

V gene TRBV19 combines with J gene TRBJ2-5, with D uncertain. Per the germline V gene, CDR1 is LNHDA and CDR2 is SQIVND (reference sequence). The V and J ends lost 2 bases and 4 bases respectively, with 8 bases between them. The length of the CDR3 is 13 residues. CDR3 sequence: CASSILGRETQYF. In DNA form, the CDR3 reads TGTGCCAGTAGTATACTCGGGCGAGAGACCCAGTACTTC.